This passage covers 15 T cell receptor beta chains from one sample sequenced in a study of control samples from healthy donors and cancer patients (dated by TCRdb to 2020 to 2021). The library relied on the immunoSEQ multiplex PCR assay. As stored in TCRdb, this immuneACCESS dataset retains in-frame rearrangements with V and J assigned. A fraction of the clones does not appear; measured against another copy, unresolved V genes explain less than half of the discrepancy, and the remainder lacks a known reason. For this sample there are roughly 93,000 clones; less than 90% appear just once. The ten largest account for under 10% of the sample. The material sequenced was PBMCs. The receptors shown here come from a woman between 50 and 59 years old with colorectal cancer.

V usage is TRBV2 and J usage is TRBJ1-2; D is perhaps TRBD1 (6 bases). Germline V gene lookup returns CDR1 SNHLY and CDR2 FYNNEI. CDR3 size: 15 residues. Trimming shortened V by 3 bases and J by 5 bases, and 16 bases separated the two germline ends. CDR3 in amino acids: CASSEMGGREYGYTF. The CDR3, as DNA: TGTGCCAGCAGTGAGATGGGGGGGCGGGAATATGGCTACACCTTC.

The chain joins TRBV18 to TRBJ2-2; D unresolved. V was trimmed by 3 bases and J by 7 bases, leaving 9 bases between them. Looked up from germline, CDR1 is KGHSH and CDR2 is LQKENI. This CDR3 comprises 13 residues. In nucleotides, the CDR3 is TGTGCCAGCTCACCCGACTTTATCGGGGAGCTGTTTTTT. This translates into CASSPDFIGELFF.

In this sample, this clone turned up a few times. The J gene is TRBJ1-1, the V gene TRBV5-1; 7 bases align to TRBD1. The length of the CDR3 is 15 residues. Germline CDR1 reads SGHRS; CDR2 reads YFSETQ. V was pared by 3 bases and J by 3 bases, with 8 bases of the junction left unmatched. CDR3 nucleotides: TGCGCCAGCAGCTCTTTGACAGGGCGCGACACTGAAGCTTTCTTT. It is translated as CASSSLTGRDTEAFF.

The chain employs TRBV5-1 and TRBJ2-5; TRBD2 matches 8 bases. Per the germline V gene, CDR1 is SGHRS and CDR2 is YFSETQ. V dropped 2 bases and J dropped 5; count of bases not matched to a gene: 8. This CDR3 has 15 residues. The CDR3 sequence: CASSFTGGPGETQYF. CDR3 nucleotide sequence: TGCGCCAGCAGCTTTACGGGGGGGCCGGGGGAGACCCAGTACTTC.

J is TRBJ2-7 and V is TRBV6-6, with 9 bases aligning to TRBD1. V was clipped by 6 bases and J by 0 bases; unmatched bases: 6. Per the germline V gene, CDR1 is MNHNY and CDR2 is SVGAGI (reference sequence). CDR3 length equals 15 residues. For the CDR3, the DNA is TGTGCCAGCAGGCCCGGGACAGGGAGCTCCTACGAGCAGTACGTC. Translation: CASRPGTGSSYEQYV.

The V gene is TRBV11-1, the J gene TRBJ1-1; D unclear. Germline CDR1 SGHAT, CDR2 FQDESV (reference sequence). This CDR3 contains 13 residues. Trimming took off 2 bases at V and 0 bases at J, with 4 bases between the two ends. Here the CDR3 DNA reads TGTGCCAGCAGCTTATTATTGAACACTGAAGCTTTCTTT. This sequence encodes CASSLLLNTEAFF.

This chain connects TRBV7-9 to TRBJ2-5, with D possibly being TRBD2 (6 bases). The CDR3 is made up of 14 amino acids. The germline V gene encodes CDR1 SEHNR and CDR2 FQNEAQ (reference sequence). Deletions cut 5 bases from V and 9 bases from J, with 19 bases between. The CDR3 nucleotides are TGTGCCAGCAGCCTAGATGGGGGGTTGGCGGCCCAGTACTTC. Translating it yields CASSLDGGLAAQYF.

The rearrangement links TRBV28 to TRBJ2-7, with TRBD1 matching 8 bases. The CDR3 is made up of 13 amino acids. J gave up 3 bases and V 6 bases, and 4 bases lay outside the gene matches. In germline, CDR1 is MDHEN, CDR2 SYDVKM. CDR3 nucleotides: TGTGCCAGCAGCGAAACAGGGGGCTACGAGCAGTACGTC. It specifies CASSETGGYEQYV.

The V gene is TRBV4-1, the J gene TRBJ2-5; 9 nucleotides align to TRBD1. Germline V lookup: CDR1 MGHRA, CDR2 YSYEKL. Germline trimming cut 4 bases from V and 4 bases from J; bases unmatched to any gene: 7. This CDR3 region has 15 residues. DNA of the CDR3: TGCGCCAGCAGCCTCAGACTGACAGGGGGAGAGACCCAGTACTTC. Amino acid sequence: CASSLRLTGGETQYF.

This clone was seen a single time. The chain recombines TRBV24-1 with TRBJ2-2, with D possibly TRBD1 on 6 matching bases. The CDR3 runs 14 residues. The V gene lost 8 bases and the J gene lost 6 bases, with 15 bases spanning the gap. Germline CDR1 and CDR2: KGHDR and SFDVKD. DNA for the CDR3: TGTGCCACCATGGGCAGGACAGTGGCCGGGGAGCTGTTTTTT. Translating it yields CATMGRTVAGELFF.

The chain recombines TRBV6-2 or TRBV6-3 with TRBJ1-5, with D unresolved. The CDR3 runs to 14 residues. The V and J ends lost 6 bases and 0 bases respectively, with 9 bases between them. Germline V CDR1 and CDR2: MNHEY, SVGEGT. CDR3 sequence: CASSRSTSNQPQHF. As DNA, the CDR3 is TGTGCCAGCAGCCGCAGCACTAGCAATCAGCCCCAGCATTTT.

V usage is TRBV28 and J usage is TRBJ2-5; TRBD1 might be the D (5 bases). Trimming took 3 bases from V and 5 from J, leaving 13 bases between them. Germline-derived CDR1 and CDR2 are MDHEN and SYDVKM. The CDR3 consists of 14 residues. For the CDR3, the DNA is TGTGCCAGCAGTTTCAGACAGACGGGCGAGACCCAGTACTTC. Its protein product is CASSFRQTGETQYF.

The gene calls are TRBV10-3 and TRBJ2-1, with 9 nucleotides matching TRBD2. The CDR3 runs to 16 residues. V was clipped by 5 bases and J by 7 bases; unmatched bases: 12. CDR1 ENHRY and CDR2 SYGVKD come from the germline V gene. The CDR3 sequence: CAISSSTGGGANEQFF. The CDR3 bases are TGTGCCATCAGTTCCTCCACCGGCGGGGGGGCGAATGAGCAGTTCTTC.

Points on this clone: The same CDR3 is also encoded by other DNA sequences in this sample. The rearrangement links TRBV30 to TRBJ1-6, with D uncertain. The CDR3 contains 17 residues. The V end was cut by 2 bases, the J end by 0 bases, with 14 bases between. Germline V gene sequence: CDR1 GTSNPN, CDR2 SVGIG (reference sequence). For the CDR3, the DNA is TGTGCCTGGAGTACCAGACCTGTAAGCTCCTATAATTCACCCCTCCACTTT. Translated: CAWSTRPVSSYNSPLHF.

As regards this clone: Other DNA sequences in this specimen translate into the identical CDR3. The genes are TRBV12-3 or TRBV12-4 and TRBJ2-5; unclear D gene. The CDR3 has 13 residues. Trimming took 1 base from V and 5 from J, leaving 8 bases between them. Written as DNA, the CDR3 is TGTGCCAGCAGTTTAGGGGTGGGGGAGACCCAGTACTTC. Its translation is CASSLGVGETQYF.